The 2 T cell receptor beta chains given below trace back to one sample, sequenced in a study of T cell responses to AZD1222 COVID-19 vaccine. Assay used: immunoSEQ multiplex PCR; TCRdb lists only in-frame clones, some missing. In the table there are 90,000 to 120,000 clones, around nine tenths of which are singletons. The specimen comprised peripheral blood, sampled on day 0 of AZD1222 vaccination. The receptors derive from an adult in good health.

The J gene is TRBJ1-1, the V gene TRBV4-3, with 7 bases matching TRBD1. V lost 2 bases, J lost 1 base, and 4 bases stayed unmatched. This CDR3 comprises 15 residues. Germline loops: CDR1 LGHNA, CDR2 YSLEER. The CDR3 bases are TGCGCCAGCAGCCAAACAGGGGTTCCGAACACTGAAGCTTTCTTT. Its protein is CASSQTGVPNTEAFF.

The CDR3 nucleotides read TGTGCCACCAGCGTAGACAGTAGGGTCTTCACTGAAGCTTTCTTT. Protein: CATSVDSRVFTEAFF. This chain uses TRBV15 with TRBJ1-1, with TRBD1 as a possible D gene (5 bases). This CDR3 has 15 residues. In germline, CDR1 is LNHNV, CDR2 YYDKDF (reference sequence). V gave up 5 bases and J gave up 4 bases, with 17 bases separating them.